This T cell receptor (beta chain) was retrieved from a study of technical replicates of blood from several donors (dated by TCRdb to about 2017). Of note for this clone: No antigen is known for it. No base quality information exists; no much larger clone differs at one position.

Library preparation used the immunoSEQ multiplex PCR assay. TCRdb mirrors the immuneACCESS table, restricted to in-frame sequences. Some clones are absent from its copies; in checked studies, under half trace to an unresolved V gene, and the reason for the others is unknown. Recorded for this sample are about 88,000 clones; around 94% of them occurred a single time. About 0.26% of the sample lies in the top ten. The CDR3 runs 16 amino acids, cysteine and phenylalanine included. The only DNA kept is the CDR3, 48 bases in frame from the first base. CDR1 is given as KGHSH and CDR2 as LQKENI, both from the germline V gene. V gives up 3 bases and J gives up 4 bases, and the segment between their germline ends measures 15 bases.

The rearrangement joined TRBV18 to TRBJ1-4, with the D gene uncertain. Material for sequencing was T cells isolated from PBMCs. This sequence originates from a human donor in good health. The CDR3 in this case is CASSPREAAINEKLFF. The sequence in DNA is TGTGCCAGCTCACCTCGCGAGGCAGCGATTAATGAAAAACTGTTTTTT.